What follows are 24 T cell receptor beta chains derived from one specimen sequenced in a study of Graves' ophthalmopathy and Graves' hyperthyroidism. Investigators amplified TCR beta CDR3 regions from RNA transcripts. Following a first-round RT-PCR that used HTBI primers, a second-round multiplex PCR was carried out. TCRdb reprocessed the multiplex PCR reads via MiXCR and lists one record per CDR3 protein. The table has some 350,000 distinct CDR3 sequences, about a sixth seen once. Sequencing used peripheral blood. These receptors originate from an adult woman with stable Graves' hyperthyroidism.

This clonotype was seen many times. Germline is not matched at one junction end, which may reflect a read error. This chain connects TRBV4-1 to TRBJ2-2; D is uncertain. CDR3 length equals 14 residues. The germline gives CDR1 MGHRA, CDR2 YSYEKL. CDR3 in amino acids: CASSQARNAGELFF. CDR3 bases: TGCGCCAGCAGCCAAGCGAGGAACGCCGGGGAGCTGTTTTTT.

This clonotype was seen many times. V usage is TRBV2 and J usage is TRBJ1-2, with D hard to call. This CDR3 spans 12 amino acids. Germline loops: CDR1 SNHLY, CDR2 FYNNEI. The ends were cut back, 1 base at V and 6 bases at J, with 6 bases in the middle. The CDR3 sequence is CASSEVGNGYTF. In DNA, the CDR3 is TGTGCCAGCAGTGAAGTTGGGAATGGCTACACCTTC.

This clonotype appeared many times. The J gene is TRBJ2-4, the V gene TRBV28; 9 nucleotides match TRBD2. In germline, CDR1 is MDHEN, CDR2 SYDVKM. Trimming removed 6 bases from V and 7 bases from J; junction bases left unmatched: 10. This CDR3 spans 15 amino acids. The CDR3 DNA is TGTGCCAGCAGGAAGGAGACGAGCGGGAGGAACATTCAGTACTTC. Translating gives CASRKETSGRNIQYF. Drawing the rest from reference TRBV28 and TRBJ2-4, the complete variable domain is DVKVTQSSRYLVKRTGEKVFLECVQDMDHENMFWYRQDPGLGLRLIYFSYDVKMKEKGDIPEGYSVSREKKERFSLILESASTNQTSMYLCASRKETSGRNIQYFGAGTRLSVL.

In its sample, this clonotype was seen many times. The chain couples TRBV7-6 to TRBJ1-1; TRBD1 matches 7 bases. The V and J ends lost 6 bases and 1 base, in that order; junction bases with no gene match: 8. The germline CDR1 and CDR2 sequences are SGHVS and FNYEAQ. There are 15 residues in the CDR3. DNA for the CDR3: TGTGCCAGCAGGTCAAGGGACAGCAAGAACACTGAAGCTTTCTTT. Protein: CASRSRDSKNTEAFF.

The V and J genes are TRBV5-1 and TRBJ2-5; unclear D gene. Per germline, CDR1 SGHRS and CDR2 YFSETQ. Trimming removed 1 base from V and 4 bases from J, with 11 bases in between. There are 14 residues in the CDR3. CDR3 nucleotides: TGCGCCAGCAGCTTGTGGGGTGCGCCAGAGACCCAGTACTTC. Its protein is CASSLWGAPETQYF. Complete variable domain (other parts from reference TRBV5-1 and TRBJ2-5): KAGVTQTPRYLIKTRGQQVTLSCSPISGHRSVSWYQQTPGQGLQFLFEYFSETQRNKGNFPGRFSGRQFSNSRSEMNVSTLELGDSALYLCASSLWGAPETQYFGPGTRLLVL.

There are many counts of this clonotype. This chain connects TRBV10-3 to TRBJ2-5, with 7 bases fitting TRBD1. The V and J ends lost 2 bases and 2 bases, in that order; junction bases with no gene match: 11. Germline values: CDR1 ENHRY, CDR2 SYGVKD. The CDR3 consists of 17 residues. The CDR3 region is CAISERIPGTEQETQYF. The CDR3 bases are TGTGCCATCAGTGAGCGAATCCCCGGGACAGAACAAGAGACCCAGTACTTC.

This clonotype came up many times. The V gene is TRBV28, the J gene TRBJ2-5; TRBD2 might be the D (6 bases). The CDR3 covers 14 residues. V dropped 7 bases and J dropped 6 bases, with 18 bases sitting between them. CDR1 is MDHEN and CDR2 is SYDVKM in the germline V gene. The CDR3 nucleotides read TGTGCCAGCACCTGGGGGAGCGGGTTCAAGACCCAGTACTTC. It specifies CASTWGSGFKTQYF.

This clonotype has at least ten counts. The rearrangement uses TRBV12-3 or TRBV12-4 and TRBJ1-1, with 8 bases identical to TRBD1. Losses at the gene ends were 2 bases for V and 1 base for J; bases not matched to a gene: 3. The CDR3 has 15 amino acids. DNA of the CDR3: TGTGCCAGCAGTTTACAGGGGGCTGGGAACACTGAAGCTTTCTTT. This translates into CASSLQGAGNTEAFF.

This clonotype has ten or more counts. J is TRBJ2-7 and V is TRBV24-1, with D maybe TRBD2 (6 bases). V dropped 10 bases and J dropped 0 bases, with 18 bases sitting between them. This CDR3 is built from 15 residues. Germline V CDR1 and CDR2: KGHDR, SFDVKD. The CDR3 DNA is TGTGCCACAGCCGCGCGGGACGGCCCCTCCTACGAGCAGTACTTC. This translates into CATAARDGPSYEQYF.

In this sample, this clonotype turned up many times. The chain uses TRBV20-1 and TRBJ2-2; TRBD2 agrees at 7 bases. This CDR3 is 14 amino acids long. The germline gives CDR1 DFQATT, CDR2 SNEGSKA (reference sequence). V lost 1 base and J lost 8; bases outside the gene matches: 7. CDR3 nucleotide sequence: TGCAGTGCTAGAGTCCCTAGCGGAAAAGGGGAGCTGTTTTTT. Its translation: CSARVPSGKGELFF.

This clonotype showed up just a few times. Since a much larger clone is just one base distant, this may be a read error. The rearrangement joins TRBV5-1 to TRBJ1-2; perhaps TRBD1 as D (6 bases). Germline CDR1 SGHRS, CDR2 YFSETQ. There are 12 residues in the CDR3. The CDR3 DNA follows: TGCGCCGGCAGGGACAAAAACTATGGCTACACCTTC. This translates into CAGRDKNYGYTF. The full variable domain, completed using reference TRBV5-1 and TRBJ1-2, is KAGVTQTPRYLIKTRGQQVTLSCSPISGHRSVSWYQQTPGQGLQFLFEYFSETQRNKGNFPGRFSGRQFSNSRSEMNVSTLELGDSALYLCAGRDKNYGYTFGSGTRLTVV.

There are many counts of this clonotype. The CDR3 bases are TGTGCCAGTAGTATAGAGTTTAAGCAGCCCCAGCATTTT. Translating gives CASSIEFKQPQHF. The chain carries TRBV19 and TRBJ1-5, with D unclear. The CDR3 extends over 13 amino acids. The V end was cut by 0 bases, the J end by 7 bases, with 7 bases between. From germline, CDR1 is LNHDA and CDR2 SQIVND (reference sequence).

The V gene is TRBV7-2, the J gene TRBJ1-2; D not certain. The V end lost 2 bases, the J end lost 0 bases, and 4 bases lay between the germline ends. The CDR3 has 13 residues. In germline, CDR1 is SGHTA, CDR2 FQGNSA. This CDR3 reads CASSLQANYGYTF. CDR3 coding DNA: TGTGCCAGCAGCTTACAGGCTAACTATGGCTACACCTTC.

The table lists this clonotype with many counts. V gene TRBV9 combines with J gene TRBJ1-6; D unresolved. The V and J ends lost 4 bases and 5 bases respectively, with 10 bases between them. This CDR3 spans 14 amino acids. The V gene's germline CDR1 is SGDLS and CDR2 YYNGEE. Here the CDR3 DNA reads TGTGCCAGCAGCCCGGGCCTTGATAATTCACCCCTCCACTTT. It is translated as CASSPGLDNSPLHF.

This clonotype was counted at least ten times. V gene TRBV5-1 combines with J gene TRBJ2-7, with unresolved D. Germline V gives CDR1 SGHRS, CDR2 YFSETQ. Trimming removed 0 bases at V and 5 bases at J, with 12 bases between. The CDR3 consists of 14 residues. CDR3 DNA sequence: TGCGCCAGCAGCTTGGGGCCGGGCCGGGACGAGCAGTACTTC. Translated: CASSLGPGRDEQYF.

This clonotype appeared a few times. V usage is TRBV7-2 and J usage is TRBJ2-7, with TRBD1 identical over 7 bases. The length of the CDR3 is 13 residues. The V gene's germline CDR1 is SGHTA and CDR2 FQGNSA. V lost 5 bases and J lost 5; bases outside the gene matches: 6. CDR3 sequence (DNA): TGTGCCAGCAGCGACGGACAGGATAACGAGCAGTACTTC. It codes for CASSDGQDNEQYF.

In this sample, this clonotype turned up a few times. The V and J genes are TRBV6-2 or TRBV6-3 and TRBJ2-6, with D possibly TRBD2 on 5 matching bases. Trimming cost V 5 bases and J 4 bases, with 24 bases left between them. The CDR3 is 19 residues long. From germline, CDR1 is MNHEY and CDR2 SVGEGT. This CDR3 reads CASSPPGKGLLGGANVLTF. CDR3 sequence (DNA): TGTGCCAGCAGTCCACCGGGGAAGGGTCTGTTAGGGGGGGCCAACGTCCTGACTTTC.

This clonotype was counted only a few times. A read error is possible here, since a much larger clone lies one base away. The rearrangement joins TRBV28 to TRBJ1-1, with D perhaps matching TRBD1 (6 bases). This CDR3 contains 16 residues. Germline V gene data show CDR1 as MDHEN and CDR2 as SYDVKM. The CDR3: CASSLRGGQKKTESFF. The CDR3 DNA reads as TGTGCCAGCAGTTTGAGAGGGGGTCAGAAAAAAACTGAATCTTTCTTT.

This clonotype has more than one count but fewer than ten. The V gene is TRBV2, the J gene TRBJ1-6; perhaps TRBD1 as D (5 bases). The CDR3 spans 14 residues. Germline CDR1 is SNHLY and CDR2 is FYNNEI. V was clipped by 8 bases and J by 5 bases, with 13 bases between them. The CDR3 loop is CASRVAGNNSPLHF. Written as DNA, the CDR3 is TGTGCCAGCCGCGTGGCAGGGAATAATTCACCCCTCCACTTT. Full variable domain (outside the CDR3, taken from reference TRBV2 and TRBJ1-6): EPEVTQTPSHQVTQMGQEVILRCVPISNHLYFYWYRQILGQKVEFLVSFYNNEISEKSEIFDDQFSVERPDGSNFTLKIRSTKLEDSAMYFCASRVAGNNSPLHFGNGTRLTVT.

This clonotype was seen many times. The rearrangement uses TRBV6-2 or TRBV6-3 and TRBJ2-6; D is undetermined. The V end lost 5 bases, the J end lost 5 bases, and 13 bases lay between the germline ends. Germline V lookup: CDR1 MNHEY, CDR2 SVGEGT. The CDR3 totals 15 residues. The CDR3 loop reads CASSGPGSRANVLTF. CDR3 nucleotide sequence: TGTGCCAGCAGTGGACCCGGGTCCAGGGCCAACGTCCTGACTTTC.

CDR3 coding DNA: TGTGCCAGCAGCTTAGTCCGGGGGTATCTTCAAGAGACCCAGTACTTC. Encoded protein: CASSLVRGYLQETQYF. The chain is built from TRBV11-2 and TRBJ2-5; D perhaps matches TRBD2 (6 bases). CDR3 length equals 16 residues. Germline V lookup: CDR1 SGHAT, CDR2 FQNNGV. Trimming cost V 1 base and J 2 bases, with 14 bases left between them.

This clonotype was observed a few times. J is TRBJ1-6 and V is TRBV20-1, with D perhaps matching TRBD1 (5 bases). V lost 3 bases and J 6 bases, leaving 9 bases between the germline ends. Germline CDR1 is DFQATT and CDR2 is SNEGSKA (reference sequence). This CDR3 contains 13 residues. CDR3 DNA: TGCAGTGCTAGCGAAGGGGTTAATTCACCCCTCCACTTT. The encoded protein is CSASEGVNSPLHF.

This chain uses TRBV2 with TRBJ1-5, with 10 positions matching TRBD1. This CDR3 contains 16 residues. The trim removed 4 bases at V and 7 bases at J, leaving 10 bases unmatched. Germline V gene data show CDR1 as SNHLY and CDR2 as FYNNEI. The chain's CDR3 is CASSAGRQGASQPQHF. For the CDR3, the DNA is TGTGCCAGCAGTGCCGGGAGACAGGGGGCGAGCCAGCCCCAGCATTTT.

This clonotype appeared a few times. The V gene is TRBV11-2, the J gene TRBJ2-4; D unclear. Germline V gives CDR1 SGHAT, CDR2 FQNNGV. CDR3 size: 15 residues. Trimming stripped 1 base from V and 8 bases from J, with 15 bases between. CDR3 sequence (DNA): TGTGCCAGCAGCTTAGTGGTCCCAAGTCGGGACATTCAGTACTTC. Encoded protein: CASSLVVPSRDIQYF.